The clone carrying this T cell receptor beta chain showed up just a few times. No antigen is known for it. This sample was taken from a study of beta chain features in type 1 diabetes. Study-wide points: Shortening of TCRB CDR3s, moderate but significant, appeared in all four CD4+ subsets of Type 1 diabetes patients.

Germline V gene lookup returns CDR1 KGHSH and CDR2 LQKENI. The CDR3 sequence is 14 residues long. With V trimmed by 6 bases and J by 6 bases, 8 bases remained unmatched. Isolated RNA was reverse transcribed in full, so expressed TCRB transcripts were sequenced. Sequencing of naive, central memory and regulatory T cell samples gave an average of approximately 3.5 million reads. The method was immunoSEQ multiplex PCR; TCRdb's version includes in-frame clones alone and lacks a portion of them. The sample has around 250,000 clones; about 13% are singletons. Naive, central memory, regulatory and stem cell-like memory cells within the CD4+ compartment were sorted using CD45RO/CCR7/CD25/CD127/CD95/CD27.

The sequence was collected from a man in his thirties or forties with type 1 diabetes. The chain uses TRBV18 and TRBJ2-7; 10 bases are shared with TRBD2. The source material was naive CD4+ T cells from blood. CDR3 sequence (DNA): TGTGCCAGCTCTTCAGGGCTAGCGGGAGCCGAGCAGTACTTC. Translating gives CASSSGLAGAEQYF.